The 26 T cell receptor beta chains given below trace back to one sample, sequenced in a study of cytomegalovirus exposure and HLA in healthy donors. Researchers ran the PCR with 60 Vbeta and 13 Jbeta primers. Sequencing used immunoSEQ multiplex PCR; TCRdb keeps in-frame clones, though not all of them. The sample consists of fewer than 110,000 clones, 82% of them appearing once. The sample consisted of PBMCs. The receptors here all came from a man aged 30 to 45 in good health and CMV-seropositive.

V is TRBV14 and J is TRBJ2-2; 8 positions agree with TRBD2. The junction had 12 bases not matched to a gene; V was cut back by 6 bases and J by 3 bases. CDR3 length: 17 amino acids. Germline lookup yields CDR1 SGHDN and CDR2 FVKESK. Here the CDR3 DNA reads TGTGCCAGCAGGCCTAAGGCCGGGACTAGGGACACCGGGGAGCTGTTTTTT. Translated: CASRPKAGTRDTGELFF.

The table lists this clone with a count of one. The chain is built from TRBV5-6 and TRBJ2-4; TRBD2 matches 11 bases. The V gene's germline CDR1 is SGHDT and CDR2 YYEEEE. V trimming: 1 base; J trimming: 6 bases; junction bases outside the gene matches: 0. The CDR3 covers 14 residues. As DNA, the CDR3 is TGTGCCAGCAGCTTGCTAGCGGGGGGAAACATTCAGTACTTC. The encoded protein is CASSLLAGGNIQYF.

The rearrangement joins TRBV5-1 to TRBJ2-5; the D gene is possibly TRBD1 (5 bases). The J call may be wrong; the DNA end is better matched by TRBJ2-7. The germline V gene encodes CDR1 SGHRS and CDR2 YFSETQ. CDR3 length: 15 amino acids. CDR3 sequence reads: CASSPITGPLYEQYF. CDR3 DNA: TGCGCCAGCAGCCCCATAACAGGTCCCCTCTACGAGCAGTACTTC.

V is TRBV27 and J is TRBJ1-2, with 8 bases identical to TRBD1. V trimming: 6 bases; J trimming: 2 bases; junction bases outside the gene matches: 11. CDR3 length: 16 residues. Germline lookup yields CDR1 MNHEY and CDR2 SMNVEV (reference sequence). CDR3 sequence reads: CASRPTYRGENYGYTF. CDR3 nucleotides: TGTGCCAGCAGACCTACTTACAGGGGGGAAAACTATGGCTACACCTTC.

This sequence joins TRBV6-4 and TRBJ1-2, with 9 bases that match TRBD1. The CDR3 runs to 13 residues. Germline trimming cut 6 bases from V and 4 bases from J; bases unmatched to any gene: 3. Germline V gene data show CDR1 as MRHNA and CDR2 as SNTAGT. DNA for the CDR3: TGTGCCAGCAGCCGGGACAGGGCCTATGGCTACACCTTC. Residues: CASSRDRAYGYTF.

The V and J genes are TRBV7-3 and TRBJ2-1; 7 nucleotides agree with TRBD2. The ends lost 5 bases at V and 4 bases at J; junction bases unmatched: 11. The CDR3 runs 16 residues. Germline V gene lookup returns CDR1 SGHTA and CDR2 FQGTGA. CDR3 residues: CASSPRTGGGYNEQFF. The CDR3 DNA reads TGTGCCAGCAGCCCCCGGACTGGCGGGGGTTACAATGAGCAGTTCTTC.

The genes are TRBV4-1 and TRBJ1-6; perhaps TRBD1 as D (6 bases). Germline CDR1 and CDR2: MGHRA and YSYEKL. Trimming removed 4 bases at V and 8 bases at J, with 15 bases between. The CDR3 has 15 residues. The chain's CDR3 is CASSPSAGEYSPLHF. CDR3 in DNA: TGCGCCAGCAGCCCATCGGCAGGGGAATATTCACCCCTCCACTTT.

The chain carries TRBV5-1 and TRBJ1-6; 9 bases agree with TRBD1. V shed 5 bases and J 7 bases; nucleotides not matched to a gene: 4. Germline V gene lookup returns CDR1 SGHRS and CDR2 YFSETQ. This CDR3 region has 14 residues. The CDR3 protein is CASSQGQGNSPLHF. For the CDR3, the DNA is TGCGCCAGCAGTCAAGGACAGGGGAATTCACCCCTCCACTTT.

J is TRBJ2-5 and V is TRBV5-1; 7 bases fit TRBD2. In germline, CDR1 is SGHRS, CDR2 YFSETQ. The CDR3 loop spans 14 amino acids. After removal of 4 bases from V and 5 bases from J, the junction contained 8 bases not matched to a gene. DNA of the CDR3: TGCGCCAGCAGCCCGACAGCGGGATCTGAGACCCAGTACTTC. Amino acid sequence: CASSPTAGSETQYF.

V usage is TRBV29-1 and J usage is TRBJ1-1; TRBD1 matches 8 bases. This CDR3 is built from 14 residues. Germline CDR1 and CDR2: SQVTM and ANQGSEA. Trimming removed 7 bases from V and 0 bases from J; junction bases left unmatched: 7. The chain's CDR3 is CSGRDRTVNTEAFF. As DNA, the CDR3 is TGCAGCGGAAGGGACAGGACAGTGAACACTGAAGCTTTCTTT.

CDR3 sequence (DNA): TGCGCCAGCAGCTTCTCCCAGACAGAGCTGGCCACTGAAGCTTTCTTT. Protein sequence: CASSFSQTELATEAFF. The rearrangement joins TRBV5-1 to TRBJ1-1; D might be TRBD1 (5 bases). Germline CDR1 and CDR2: SGHRS and YFSETQ. CDR3 size: 16 residues. The ends were cut back, 2 bases at V and 4 bases at J, with 18 bases in the middle.

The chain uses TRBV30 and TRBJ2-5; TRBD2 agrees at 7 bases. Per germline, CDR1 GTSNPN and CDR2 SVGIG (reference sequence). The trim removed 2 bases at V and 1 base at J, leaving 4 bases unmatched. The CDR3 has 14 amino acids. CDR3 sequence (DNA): TGTGCCTGGAGTAAGGGACTAAGCCAAGAGACCCAGTACTTC. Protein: CAWSKGLSQETQYF.

CDR3 residues: CAIRKGQGKDAGNTIYF. DNA for the CDR3: TGTGCCATCAGGAAGGGACAGGGGAAGGATGCTGGAAACACCATATATTTT. The chain carries TRBV10-3 and TRBJ1-3, with TRBD1 matching over 10 bases. CDR1 is ENHRY, CDR2 SYGVKD, per germline. The ends lost 6 bases at V and 2 bases at J; junction bases unmatched: 10. This CDR3 region has 17 residues.

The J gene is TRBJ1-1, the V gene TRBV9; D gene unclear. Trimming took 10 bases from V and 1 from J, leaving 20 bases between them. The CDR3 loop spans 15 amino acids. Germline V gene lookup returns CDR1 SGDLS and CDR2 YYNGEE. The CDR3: CARGKALGRNTEAFF. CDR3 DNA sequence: TGTGCCCGAGGGAAGGCCCTTGGGAGGAACACTGAAGCTTTCTTT.

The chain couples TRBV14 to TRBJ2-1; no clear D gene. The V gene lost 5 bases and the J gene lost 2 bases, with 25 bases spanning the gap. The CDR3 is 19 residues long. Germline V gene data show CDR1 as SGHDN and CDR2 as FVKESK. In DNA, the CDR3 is TGTGCCAGCAGCAAAGGGATCAAGACTGCTAAGGAACCCTACAATGAGCAGTTCTTC. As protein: CASSKGIKTAKEPYNEQFF.

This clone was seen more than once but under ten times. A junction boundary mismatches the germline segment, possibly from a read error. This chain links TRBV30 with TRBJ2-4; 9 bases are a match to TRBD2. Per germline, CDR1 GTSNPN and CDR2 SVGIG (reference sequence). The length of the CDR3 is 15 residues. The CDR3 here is CAWSVQRGEKNSQYF. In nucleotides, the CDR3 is TGTGCCTGGAGTGTACAGCGGGGGGAAAAAAACAGTCAGTACTTC.

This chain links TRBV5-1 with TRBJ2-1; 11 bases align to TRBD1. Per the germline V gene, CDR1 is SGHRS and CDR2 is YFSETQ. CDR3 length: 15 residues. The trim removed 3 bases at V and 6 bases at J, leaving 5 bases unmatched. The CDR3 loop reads CASSSGQGAFNEQFF. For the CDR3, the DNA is TGCGCCAGCAGCTCAGGACAGGGGGCTTTCAATGAGCAGTTCTTC.

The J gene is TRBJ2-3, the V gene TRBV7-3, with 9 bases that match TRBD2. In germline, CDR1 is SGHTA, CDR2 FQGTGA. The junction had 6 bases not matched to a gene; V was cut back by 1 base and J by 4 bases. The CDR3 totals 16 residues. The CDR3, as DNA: TGTGCCAGCAGCTTAAATGGCGGGGGGGCTCCAGATACGCAGTATTTT. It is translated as CASSLNGGGAPDTQYF.

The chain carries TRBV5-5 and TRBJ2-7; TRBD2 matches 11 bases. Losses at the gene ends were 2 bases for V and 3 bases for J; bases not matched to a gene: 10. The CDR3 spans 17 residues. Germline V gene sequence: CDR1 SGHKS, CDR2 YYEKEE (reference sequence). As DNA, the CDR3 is TGTGCCAGCAGCTTTAGAAGGGGACTAGCGGACCACTACGAGCAGTACTTC. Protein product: CASSFRRGLADHYEQYF.

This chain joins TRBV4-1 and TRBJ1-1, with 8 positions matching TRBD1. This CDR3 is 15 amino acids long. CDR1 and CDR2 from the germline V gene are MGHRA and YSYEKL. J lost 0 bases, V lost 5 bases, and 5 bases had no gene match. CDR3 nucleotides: TGCGCCAGCAGCTACAAACAGGGGGTGAACACTGAAGCTTTCTTT. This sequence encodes CASSYKQGVNTEAFF.

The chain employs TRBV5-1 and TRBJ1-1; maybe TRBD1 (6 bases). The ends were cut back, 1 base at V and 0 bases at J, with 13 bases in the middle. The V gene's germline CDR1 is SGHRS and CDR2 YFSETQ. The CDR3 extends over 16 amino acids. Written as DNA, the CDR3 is TGCGCCAGCAGCTTGCGGCCAGGGGCTTTGAACACTGAAGCTTTCTTT. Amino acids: CASSLRPGALNTEAFF.

The CDR3 nucleotides read TGCGCCAGCAGCTTGGGGGCCGGGACCCAGGGGGTGGAGACCCAGTACTTC. This translates into CASSLGAGTQGVETQYF. V and J are TRBV5-1 and TRBJ2-5; 7 bases match TRBD1. The CDR3 totals 17 residues. CDR1 SGHRS and CDR2 YFSETQ come from the germline V gene. After removal of 0 bases from V and 5 bases from J, the junction contained 13 bases not matched to a gene.

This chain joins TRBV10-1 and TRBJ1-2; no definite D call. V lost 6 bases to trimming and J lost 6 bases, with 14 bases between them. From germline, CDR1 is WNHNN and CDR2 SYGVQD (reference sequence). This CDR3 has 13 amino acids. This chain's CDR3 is CASSIRREDGYTF. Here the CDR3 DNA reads TGCGCCAGCAGCATAAGGAGAGAGGATGGCTACACCTTC.

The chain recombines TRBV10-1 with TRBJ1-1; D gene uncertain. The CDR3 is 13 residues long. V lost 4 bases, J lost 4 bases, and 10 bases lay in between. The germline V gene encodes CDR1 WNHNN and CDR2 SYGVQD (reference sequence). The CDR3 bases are TGCGCCAGCAGTGCCCTTGGGAGCACTGAAGCTTTCTTT. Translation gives CASSALGSTEAFF.

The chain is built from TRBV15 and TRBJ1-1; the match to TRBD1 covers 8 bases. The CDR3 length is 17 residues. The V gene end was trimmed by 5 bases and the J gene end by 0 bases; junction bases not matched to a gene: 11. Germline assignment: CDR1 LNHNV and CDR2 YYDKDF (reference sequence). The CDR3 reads CATSPRGTGPMNTEAFF. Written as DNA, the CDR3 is TGTGCCACCAGCCCCCGCGGGACAGGCCCTATGAACACTGAAGCTTTCTTT. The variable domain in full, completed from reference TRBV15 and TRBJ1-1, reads DAMVIQNPRYQVTQFGKPVTLSCSQTLNHNVMYWYQQKSSQAPKLLFHYYDKDFNNEADTPDNFQSRRPNTSFCFLDIRSPGLGDTAMYLCATSPRGTGPMNTEAFFGQGTRLTVV.

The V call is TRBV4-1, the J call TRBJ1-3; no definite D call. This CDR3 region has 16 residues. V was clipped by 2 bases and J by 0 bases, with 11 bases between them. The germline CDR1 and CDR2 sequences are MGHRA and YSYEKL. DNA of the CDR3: TGCGCCAGCAGCCAATTCAACACCGACTCTGGAAACACCATATATTTT. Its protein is CASSQFNTDSGNTIYF.